The 7 T cell receptor beta chains below were found in one sample sequenced in a study of siplizumab effects on memory and regulatory T cells. This table comes from immunoSEQ multiplex PCR, and its TCRdb copy is limited to in-frame clones, with some not included. The sample has about 100,000 clones, 91% seen once. The sample comprised CD4+ T cells sorted from blood. The receptors were gathered from a human donor in good health.

This sequence joins TRBV4-3 and TRBJ1-4, with TRBD1 as a possible D gene (6 bases). CDR1 and CDR2 from the germline V gene are LGHNA and YSLEER. The ends were cut back, 0 bases at V and 5 bases at J, with 10 bases in the middle. The CDR3 sequence is 15 residues long. The CDR3 here is CASSQDRGGNEKLFF. The CDR3, as DNA: TGCGCCAGCAGCCAAGATCGAGGGGGGAATGAAAAACTGTTTTTT.

This clone was seen a single time. This rearrangement joins TRBV7-2 to TRBJ1-2; 12 bases are shared with TRBD1. The CDR3 length is 15 residues. V shed 5 bases and J 5 bases; nucleotides not matched to a gene: 6. Germline values: CDR1 SGHTA, CDR2 FQGNSA. CDR3 protein: CASSRGTGGTYGYTF. CDR3 nucleotides: TGTGCCAGCAGCCGAGGGACAGGGGGCACATATGGCTACACCTTC.

The chain combines TRBV28 with TRBJ1-5; D remains unclear. This CDR3 has 13 residues. Per the germline V gene, CDR1 is MDHEN and CDR2 is SYDVKM. Trimming took 3 bases from V and 3 from J, leaving 6 bases between them. DNA of the CDR3: TGTGCCAGCAGTTTGAACGCCAATCAGCCCCAGCATTTT. Amino acid sequence: CASSLNANQPQHF.

This clone was seen only once. The genes are TRBV19 and TRBJ1-2; possibly TRBD1 for D (6 bases). The CDR3 is 17 amino acids. Trimming took 7 bases from V and 0 from J, leaving 21 bases between them. Germline V gene data show CDR1 as LNHDA and CDR2 as SQIVND (reference sequence). CDR3: CASTPARGGPSNYGYTF. The CDR3 DNA reads as TGTGCCAGTACCCCGGCCAGGGGTGGCCCGTCTAACTATGGCTACACCTTC.

The chain carries TRBV29-1 and TRBJ2-7, with D possibly TRBD2 on 5 matching bases. V lost 6 bases to trimming and J lost 6 bases, with 15 bases between them. The CDR3 loop spans 12 amino acids. Per the germline V gene, CDR1 is SQVTM and CDR2 is ANQGSEA. As DNA, the CDR3 is TGCAGCGTCCAAGTAGCGATCACCGAGCAGTACTTC. It translates to CSVQVAITEQYF.

The gene calls are TRBV7-9 and TRBJ2-5, with 7 positions matching TRBD1. With V trimmed by 5 bases and J by 2 bases, 8 bases remained unmatched. Germline CDR1 reads SEHNR; CDR2 reads FQNEAQ (reference sequence). This CDR3 comprises 15 residues. CDR3 DNA: TGTGCCAGCAGCAGCCGGGACAGCCGACAAGAGACCCAGTACTTC. Translation gives CASSSRDSRQETQYF.

V gene TRBV5-1 combines with J gene TRBJ2-5, with TRBD1 matching over 8 bases. J gave up 4 bases and V 4 bases, and 6 bases lay outside the gene matches. Germline assignment: CDR1 SGHRS and CDR2 YFSETQ. There are 14 residues in the CDR3. The CDR3 DNA follows: TGCGCCAGCAGCCGTGACAGGGGCCTAGAGACCCAGTACTTC. Its translation: CASSRDRGLETQYF.